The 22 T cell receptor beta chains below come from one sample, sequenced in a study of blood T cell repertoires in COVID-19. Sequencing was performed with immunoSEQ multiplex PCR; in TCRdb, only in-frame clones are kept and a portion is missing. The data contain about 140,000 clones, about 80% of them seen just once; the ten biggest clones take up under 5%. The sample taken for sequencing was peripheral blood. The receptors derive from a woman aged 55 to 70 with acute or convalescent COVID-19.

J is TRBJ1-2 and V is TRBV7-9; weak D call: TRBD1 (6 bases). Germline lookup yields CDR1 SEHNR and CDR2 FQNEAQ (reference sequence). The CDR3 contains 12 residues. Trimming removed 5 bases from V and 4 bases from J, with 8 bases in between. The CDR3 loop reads CASSMDSYGYTF. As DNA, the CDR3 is TGTGCCAGCAGCATGGACAGCTATGGCTACACCTTC. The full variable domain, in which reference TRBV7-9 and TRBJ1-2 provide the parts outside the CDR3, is DTGVSQNPRHKITKRGQNVTFRCDPISEHNRLYWYRQTLGQGPEFLTYFQNEAQLEKSRLLSDRFSAERPKGSFSTLEIQRTEQGDSAMYLCASSMDSYGYTFGSGTRLTVV.

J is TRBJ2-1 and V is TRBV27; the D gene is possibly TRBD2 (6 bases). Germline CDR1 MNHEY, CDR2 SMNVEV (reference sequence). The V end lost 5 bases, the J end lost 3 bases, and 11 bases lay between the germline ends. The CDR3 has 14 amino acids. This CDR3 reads CASSPSENYNEQFF. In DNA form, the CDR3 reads TGTGCCAGCAGTCCTAGCGAGAACTACAATGAGCAGTTCTTC.

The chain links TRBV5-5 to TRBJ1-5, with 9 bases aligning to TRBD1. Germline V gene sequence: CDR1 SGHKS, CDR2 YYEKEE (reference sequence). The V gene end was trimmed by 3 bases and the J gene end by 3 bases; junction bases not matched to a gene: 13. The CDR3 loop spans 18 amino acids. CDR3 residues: CASSSAVWGQGNNQPQHF. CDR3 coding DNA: TGTGCCAGCAGCTCTGCGGTGTGGGGACAGGGTAACAATCAGCCCCAGCATTTT.

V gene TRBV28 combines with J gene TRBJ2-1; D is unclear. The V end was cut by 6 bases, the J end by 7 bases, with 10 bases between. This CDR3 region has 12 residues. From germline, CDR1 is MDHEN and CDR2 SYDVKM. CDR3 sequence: CASSPFENEQFF. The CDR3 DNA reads TGTGCCAGCAGCCCTTTCGAGAATGAGCAGTTCTTC.

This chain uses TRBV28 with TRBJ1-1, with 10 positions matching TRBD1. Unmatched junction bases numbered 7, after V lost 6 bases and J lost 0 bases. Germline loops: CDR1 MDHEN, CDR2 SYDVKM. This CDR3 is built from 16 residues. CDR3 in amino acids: CASSRQGASMNTEAFF. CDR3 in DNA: TGTGCCAGCAGCCGACAGGGGGCATCCATGAACACTGAAGCTTTCTTT.

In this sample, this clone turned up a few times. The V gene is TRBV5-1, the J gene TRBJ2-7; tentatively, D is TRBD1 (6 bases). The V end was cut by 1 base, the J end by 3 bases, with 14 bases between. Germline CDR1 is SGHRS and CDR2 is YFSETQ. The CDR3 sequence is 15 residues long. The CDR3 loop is CASSLSPDRFYEQYF. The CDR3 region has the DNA TGCGCCAGCAGCTTGTCGCCGGACAGATTCTACGAGCAGTACTTC.

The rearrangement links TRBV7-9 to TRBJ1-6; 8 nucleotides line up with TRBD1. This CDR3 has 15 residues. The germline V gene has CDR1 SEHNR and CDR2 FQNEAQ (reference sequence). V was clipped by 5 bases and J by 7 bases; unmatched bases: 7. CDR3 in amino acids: CASSIGTGGNSPLHF. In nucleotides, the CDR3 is TGTGCCAGCAGCATCGGGACAGGAGGCAATTCACCCCTCCACTTT.

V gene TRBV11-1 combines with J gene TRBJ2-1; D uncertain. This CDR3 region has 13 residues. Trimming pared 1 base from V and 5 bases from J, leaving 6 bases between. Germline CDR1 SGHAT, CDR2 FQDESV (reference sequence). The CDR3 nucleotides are TGTGCCAGCAGCTTAGAATCAGACAATGAGCAGTTCTTC. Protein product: CASSLESDNEQFF. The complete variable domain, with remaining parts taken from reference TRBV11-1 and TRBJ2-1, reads EAEVAQSPRYKITEKSQAVAFWCDPISGHATLYWYRQILGQGPELLVQFQDESVVDDSQLPKDRFSAERLKGVDSTLKIQPAELGDSAMYLCASSLESDNEQFFGPGTRLTVL.

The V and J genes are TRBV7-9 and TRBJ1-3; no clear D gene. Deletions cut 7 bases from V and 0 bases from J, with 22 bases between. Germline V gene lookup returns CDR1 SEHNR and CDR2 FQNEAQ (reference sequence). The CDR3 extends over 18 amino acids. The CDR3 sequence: CASTTKSTDLFSGNTIYF. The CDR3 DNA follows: TGTGCCAGCACTACGAAATCCACAGATTTATTCTCTGGAAACACCATATATTTT.

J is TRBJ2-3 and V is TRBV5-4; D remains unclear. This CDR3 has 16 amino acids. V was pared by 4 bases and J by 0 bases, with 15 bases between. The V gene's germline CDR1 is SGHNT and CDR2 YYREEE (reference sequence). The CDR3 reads CASSPPGSASTDTQYF. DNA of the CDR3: TGTGCCAGCAGCCCGCCTGGAAGCGCGAGCACAGATACGCAGTATTTT.

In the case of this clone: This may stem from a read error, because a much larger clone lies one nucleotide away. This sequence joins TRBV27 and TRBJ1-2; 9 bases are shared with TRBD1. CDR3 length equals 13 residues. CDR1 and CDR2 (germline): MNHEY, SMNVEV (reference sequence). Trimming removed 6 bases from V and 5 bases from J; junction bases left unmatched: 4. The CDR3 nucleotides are TGTGCCAGCAGCTTGGGGACAGGGTATGGCTACACCTTC. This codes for CASSLGTGYGYTF.

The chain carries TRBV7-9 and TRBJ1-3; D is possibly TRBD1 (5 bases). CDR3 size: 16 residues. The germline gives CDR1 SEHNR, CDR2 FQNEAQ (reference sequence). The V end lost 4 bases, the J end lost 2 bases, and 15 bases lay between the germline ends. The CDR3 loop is CASSSTGGGAGNTIYF. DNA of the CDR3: TGTGCCAGCAGCTCCACCGGGGGTGGGGCTGGAAACACCATATATTTT.

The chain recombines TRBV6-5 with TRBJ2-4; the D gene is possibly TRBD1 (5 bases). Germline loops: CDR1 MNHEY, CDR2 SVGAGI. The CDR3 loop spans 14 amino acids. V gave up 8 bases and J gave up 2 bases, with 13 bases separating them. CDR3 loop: CASLDAGTKNIQYF. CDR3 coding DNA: TGTGCCAGCCTTGACGCAGGGACCAAAAACATTCAGTACTTC.

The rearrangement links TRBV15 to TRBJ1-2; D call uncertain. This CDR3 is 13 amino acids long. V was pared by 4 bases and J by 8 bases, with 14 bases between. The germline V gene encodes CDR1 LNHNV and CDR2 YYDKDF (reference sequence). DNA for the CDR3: TGTGCCACCAGCACCGACCGGGAGGTAGGCTACACCTTC. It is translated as CATSTDREVGYTF.

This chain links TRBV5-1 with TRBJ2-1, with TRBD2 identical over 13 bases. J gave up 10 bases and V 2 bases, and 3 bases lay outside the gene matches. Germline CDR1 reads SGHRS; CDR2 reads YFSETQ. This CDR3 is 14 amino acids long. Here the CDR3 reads CASSLGTSGVEQFF. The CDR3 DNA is TGCGCCAGCAGCTTAGGGACTAGCGGGGTAGAGCAGTTCTTC.

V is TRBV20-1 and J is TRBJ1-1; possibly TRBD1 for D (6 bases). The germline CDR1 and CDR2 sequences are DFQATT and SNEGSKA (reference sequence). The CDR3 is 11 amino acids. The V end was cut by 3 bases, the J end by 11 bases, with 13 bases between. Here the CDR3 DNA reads TGCAGTGCTAGTCTCCAGGGGATGGCTTTCTTT. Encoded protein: CSASLQGMAFF.

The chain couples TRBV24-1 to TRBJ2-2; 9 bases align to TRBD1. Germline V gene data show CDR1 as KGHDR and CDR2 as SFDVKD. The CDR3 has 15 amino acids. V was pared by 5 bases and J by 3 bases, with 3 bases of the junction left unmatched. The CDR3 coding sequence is TGTGCCACCAGTGGCCGGGACAGGGACACCGGGGAGCTGTTTTTT. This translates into CATSGRDRDTGELFF.

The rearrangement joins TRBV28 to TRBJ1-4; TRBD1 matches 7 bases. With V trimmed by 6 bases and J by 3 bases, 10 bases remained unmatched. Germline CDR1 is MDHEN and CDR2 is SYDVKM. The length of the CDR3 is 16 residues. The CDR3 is CASSDIDRVANEKLFF. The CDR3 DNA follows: TGTGCCAGCAGCGACATAGACAGGGTCGCTAATGAAAAACTGTTTTTT.

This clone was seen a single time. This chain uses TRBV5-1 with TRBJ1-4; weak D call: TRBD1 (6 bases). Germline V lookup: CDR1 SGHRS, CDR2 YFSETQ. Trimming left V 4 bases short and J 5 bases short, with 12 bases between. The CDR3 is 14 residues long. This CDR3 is CASSMGGINEKLFF. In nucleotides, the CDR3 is TGCGCCAGCAGCATGGGGGGCATCAATGAAAAACTGTTTTTT.

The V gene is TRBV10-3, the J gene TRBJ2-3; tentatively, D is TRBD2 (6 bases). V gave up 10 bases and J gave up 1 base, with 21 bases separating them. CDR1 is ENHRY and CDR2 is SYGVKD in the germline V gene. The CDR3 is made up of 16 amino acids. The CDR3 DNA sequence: TGTGCCACCAAACGAATAGCGGCGGCGGGCACAGATACGCAGTATTTT. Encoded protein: CATKRIAAAGTDTQYF.

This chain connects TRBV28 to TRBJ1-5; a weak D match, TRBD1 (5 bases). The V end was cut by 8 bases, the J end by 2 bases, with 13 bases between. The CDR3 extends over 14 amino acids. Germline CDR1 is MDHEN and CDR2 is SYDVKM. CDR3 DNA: TGTGCCAGCCTGGGGGGGGAGGGCAATCAGCCCCAGCATTTT. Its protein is CASLGGEGNQPQHF.

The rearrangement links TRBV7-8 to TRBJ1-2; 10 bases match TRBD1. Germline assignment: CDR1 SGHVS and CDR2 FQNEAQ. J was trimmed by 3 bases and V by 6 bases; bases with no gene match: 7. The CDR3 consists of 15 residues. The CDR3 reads CASSSGTGDYYGYTF. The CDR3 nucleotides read TGTGCCAGCAGTTCCGGGACAGGGGATTACTATGGCTACACCTTC. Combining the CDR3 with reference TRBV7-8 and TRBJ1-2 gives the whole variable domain GAGVSQSPRYKVAKRGQDVALRCDPISGHVSLFWYQQALGQGPEFLTYFQNEAQLDKSGLPSDRFFAERPEGSVSTLKIQRTQQEDSAVYLCASSSGTGDYYGYTFGSGTRLTVV.